This TCR beta chain was observed in a study of T cell clones after liver transplantation (dated by TCRdb to about 2019). General notes on the study: Samples were obtained from ITN030ST, a randomized trial in which withdrawal of immunosuppression was attempted within 2 years of liver transplantation. Donor-reactive T cell clones were identified by TCRbeta sequencing after a pre-transplant mixed lymphocyte reaction and then tracked in post-transplant blood. Blood samples were collected pre-transplant, then pre-randomization ahead of withdrawal, and finally post-randomization once withdrawal had either been completed or failed. Three of the eight recipients were HCV-positive; the others were transplanted for non-autoimmune, non-viral indications. Tolerance meant complete immunosuppression withdrawal for at least one year without liver enzymes rising beyond twice the upper limit of normal. The study cohort included 8 liver transplant recipients, of whom 3 were classified as tolerant and 5 as non-tolerant. Subjects received no induction therapy and standard immunosuppression until randomization at 12-24 months post-transplant. Third party-reactive TCRbeta sequences from pre-transplant MLRs were also identified as an antigen-independent comparator for donor-reactive sequences.

Thawed unstimulated PBMCs were stained for CD3, CD4 and CD8 and FACS-sorted into CD3+CD4+ and CD3+CD8+ populations. All 8 studied subjects were randomized to immunosuppression withdrawal. The Qiagen DNeasy Blood and Tissue Kit was used for isolation of genomic DNA. High-throughput TCRbeta CDR3 sequencing of frozen genomic DNA was performed by immunoSEQ, with PCR amplification, mapping, bias correction and internal controls included. The original methods were these. Productive rearrangements were retained, and unique TCRbeta sequences were defined by the CDR3 nucleotide sequence together with the V and J gene. For a sequence to be called donor-reactive, it needed a frequency of at least 0.01% and at least 5-fold expansion in CFSE-low cells compared with unstimulated pre-transplant cells. Per-subject minimum frequency thresholds, based on the lowest-template unstimulated sample, ensured at least 90% detection power. Jensen-Shannon divergence between the top 1000 TCRbeta sequences after and before transplant was used to measure repertoire turnover. Two-sided Fisher's exact tests were used to test for changes in how often donor-reactive sequences were detected. TCRdb carries this immuneACCESS record with in-frame sequences only. Its versions omit some clonotypes, under half of them owing to an unresolved V gene in the studies checked, with the rest unexplained. V and J calls plus clone size are reproduced from that table; the DNA served to infer D and trimming. This sample comprises approximately 6,300 clones, around 80% of them detected only once. Of the sample, 35% to 40% is held by the ten largest clones.

To note about this clone: Its antigen is currently not known. It has no much larger one-base neighbor in the sample; base qualities were not kept.

Here is what the overall study found, with its caveats: The conclusions were considered preliminary, being limited by small, heterogeneous patient numbers and non-standardized post-transplant time points. Once repertoire turnover was taken into account, donor-reactive detection showed a significant reduction for CD4 in 7 of 8 subjects and for CD8 in 8 of 8. Because no allograft tissue specimens were available, donor-reactive T cells may have migrated into the graft instead of being deleted. In 5 of 8 subjects, circulating donor-reactive CD4 TCRbeta sequences decreased significantly after transplant, regardless of tolerance or HCV status. In two subjects, low numbers of available donor cells limited the measurable donor-reactive repertoire. The decline in donor-reactive sequences exceeded the decline in third party-reactive sequences, suggesting partial antigen-specific deletion that was unrelated to withdrawal success.

The CDR3 starts with the cysteine, ends with the phenylalanine, and has 13 residues. Solely the CDR3 DNA is kept, with 39 bases framed from the first base. CDR1 is given as SEHNR and CDR2 as FQNEAQ, both from the germline V gene (reference sequence). V and J are truncated by 1 base and 9 bases respectively, leaving an intervening sequence of 10 bases. The clonotype was recovered from a human patient who received a liver transplant. Following transplantation, part of the T cell population may be supplied by the graft donor rather than the patient. Material: CD8+ T cells from blood, obtained 24 months after liver transplant. This chain is built from TRBV7-9 and TRBJ2-1, with the D segment identity uncertain. At the DNA level, the sequence is TGTGCCAGCAGCTTAGGTCTCGGATCTGAGCAGTTCTTC. Translated, it gives CASSLGLGSEQFF.